This T cell receptor beta chain comes out of a study of T cell changes during pregnancy in multiple sclerosis. Here immunoSEQ multiplex PCR was the method, and the copy in TCRdb shows in-frame clones only, minus some. Here the sample spans 60,000 or so clones, about 90% being singletons. Trimming removed 7 bases from V and 3 bases from J; junction bases left unmatched: 4. This CDR3 is 15 amino acids long. Germline loops: CDR1 MNHEY, CDR2 SVGAGI. The J gene is TRBJ1-3, the V gene TRBV6-5; 12 nucleotides agree with TRBD1. This clonotype was obtained from a female donor in good health, enrolled as a control in a pregnancy study. Source: CD4+ T cells from peripheral blood mononuclear cells, taken after pregnancy. The CDR3 sequence is CASTGTGGSGNTIYF. CDR3 in DNA: TGTGCCAGCACTGGGACAGGGGGCAGTGGAAACACCATATATTTT.